This T cell receptor (beta chain) derives from a study of a mutant IDH1 vaccine in newly diagnosed glioma. Background on the study: The timing of visit V12 was week 35, and that of visit V13 was week 47.

From germline, CDR1 is SGHRS and CDR2 YFSETQ. The V gene lost 5 bases and the J gene lost 6 bases, with 12 bases spanning the gap. The CDR3 covers 13 residues. In regard to this clone: Its target is unknown.

Time point denoted: week 35, safety follow-up. Mutant IDH1 20-mer peptide, at 300 ug, made up each vaccine dose, with topical imiquimod. The repertoire was sequenced with immunoSEQ multiplex PCR; TCRdb's copy has only in-frame clones and lacks some. The data contain about 56,000 clones, less than 90% of them singletons. The TCR originated in a man aged 35 to 55 with glioma. This specimen consisted of PBMCs, obtained from a glioma patient whose treatment included an IDH1 peptide vaccine. J is TRBJ1-5 and V is TRBV5-1; weak D call: TRBD1 (6 bases). CDR3 sequence reads: CASRGGGLQPQHF. CDR3 sequence (DNA): TGCGCCAGCAGAGGCGGGGGCCTTCAGCCCCAGCATTTT. The full variable domain, completed using reference TRBV5-1 and TRBJ1-5, is KAGVTQTPRYLIKTRGQQVTLSCSPISGHRSVSWYQQTPGQGLQFLFEYFSETQRNKGNFPGRFSGRQFSNSRSEMNVSTLELGDSALYLCASRGGGLQPQHFGDGTRLSIL.